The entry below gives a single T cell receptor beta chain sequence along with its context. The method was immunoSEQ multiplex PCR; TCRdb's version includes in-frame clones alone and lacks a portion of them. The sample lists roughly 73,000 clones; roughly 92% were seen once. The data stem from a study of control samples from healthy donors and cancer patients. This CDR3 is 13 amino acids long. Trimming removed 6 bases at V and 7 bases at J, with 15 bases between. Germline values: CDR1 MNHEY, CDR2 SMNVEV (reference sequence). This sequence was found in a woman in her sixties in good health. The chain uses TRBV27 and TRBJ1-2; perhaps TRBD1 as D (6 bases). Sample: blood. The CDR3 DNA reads TGTGCCAGCAGCCAATACAGGGCCTTTGGCTACACCTTC. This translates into CASSQYRAFGYTF.